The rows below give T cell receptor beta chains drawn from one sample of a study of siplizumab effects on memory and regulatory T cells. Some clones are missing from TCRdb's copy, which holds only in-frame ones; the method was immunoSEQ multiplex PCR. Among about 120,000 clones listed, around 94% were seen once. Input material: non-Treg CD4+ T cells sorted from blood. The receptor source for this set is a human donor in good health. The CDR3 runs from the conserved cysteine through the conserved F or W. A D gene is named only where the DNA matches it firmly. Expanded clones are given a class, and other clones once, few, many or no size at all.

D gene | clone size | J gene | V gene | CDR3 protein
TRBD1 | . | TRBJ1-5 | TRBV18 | CASSSSGTGSNQPQHF
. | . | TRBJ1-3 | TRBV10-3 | CAIMRDSSGNTIYF
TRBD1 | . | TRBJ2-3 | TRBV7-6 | CASSRTGLDTQYF
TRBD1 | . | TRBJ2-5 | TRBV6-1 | CASSGTAQVTQYF
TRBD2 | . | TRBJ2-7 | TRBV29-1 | CSVEGRASGSYEQYF
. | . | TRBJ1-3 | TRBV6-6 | CASSSRQGNTIYF
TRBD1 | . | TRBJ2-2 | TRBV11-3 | CASSPIRGPNTGELFF
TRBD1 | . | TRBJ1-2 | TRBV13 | CASSPTGMAYGYTF
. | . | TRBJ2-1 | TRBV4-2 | CASSQDSESKPYNEQFF
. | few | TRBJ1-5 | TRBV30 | CAWSATRDQPQHF
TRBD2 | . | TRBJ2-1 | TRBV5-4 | CASSLASGGLFTNEQFF
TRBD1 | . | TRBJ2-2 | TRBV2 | CASSGGQARTGELFF
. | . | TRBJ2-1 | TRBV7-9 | CASSLVTGSPSEQFF
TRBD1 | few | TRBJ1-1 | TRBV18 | CASSPGTGRRSTEAFF
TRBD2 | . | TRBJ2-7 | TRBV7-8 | CASSWTSGTYEQYF
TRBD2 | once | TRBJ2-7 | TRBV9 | CASSPTVAGAGEQYF
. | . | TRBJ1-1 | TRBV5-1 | CASSLAAGMGTEAFF
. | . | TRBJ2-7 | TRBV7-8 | CASSLGTRGAVHEQYF
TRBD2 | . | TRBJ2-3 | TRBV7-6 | CASSPVLAGPDTQYF
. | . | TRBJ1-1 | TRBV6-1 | CASSTRGGVKAFF
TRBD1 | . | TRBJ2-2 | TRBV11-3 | CASRAGGTNTGELFF
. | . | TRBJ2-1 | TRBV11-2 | CASSLGLQGNHEQFF
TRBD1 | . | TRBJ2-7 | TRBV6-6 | CASSYSGQGTYEQYF
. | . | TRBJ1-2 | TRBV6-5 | CASSFDQGYTF
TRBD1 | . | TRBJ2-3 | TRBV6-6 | CASSLGQPTDTQYF
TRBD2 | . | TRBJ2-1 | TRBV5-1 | CASSRSSGRANNEQFF
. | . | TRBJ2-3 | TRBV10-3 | CAIRPTSTDTQYF
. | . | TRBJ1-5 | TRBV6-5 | CASSGLRGNQPQHF
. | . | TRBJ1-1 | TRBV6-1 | CARQVRNTEAFF
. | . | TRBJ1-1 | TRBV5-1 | CASSLGENTEAFF
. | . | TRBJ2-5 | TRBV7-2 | CASSLAVRGSQETQYF
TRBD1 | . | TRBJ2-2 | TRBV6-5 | CASSRQGAVGELFF
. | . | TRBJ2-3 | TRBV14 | CASSRPGQTDTQYF
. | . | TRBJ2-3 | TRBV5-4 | CASSLTQSTDTQYF
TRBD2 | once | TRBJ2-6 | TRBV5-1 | CASSYLAGMDGANVLTF
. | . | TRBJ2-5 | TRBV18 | CASSPPGMSETQYF
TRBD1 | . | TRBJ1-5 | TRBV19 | CASSPGQGQPQHF